This T cell receptor beta chain is drawn from a study of cytotoxic CD8 clonotypes in ibrutinib-treated CLL. Study-wide points: Rising at ibrutinib response, clonality subsequently fell back toward baseline at progression.

V shed 8 bases and J 5 bases; nucleotides not matched to a gene: 8. This CDR3 contains 14 residues. Germline V gene lookup returns CDR1 SNHLY and CDR2 FYNNEI. Note on this clone: The antigen remains undetermined.

TCRdb's table, derived via immunoSEQ multiplex PCR, lists solely in-frame clones and lacks some. The data show approximately 130,000 clones, with under 90% seen just once and roughly 3.5% held by the top ten. The V gene is TRBV2, the J gene TRBJ1-4, with 7 bases that match TRBD1. The TCR was taken from a human donor with chronic lymphocytic leukemia. The material was PBMCs, obtained after 24 months of ibrutinib treatment. The CDR3 nucleotides are TGTGCCAGCCGAATCTGGGGACAGAATGAAAAACTGTTTTTT. Its protein product is CASRIWGQNEKLFF. The variable domain in full, with the rest retrieved from reference TRBV2 and TRBJ1-4, is EPEVTQTPSHQVTQMGQEVILRCVPISNHLYFYWYRQILGQKVEFLVSFYNNEISEKSEIFDDQFSVERPDGSNFTLKIRSTKLEDSAMYFCASRIWGQNEKLFFGSGTQLSVL.